The T cell receptor beta chain described here comes from a study of CD8+ T cells in alopecia areata. Findings and limits, study-wide: Among patients, TCR sharing was less clear than in mice, a difference possibly due in part to HLA diversity in the patient population. In scalp samples, resident alphabeta T cells of normal skin are also sequenced. Affected scalp, especially in alopecia totalis/universalis, had a higher clonality than normal scalp did.

The germline V gene has CDR1 LNHDA and CDR2 SQIVND (reference sequence). CDR3 length: 13 residues. Trimming cost V 9 bases and J 4 bases, with 15 bases left between them. Comments on this clone: Its antigen is as yet unknown.

Investigators sorted PBMCs to obtain both CD4+ and CD8+ T cells. Sequencing used cDNA as its template, made by extracting RNA and reverse transcribing it. The data were produced by immunoSEQ multiplex PCR, yet TCRdb's version contains in-frame clones alone and is incomplete. The data contain about 110,000 clones, roughly 59% of them singletons. The sequencing input was CD8+ T cells sorted from blood. The TCR comes from a human donor in good health. The chain couples TRBV19 to TRBJ1-1, with no clear D. The CDR3 DNA is TGTGCCAGCGAGCCGGGGAAGGGCACTGAAGCTTTCTTT. It translates to CASEPGKGTEAFF.